This T cell receptor beta chain was identified in a study of OX40 agonist ivuxolimab in advanced cancers. On the study more broadly: Each patient was given ivuxolimab into a vein every 2 weeks, at 0.01 to 10 mg/kg. The eligibility criteria allowed prior anti-PD-1, anti-PD-L1 or anti-CTLA-4 therapy, and 30% to 45% had some.

The table came from immunoSEQ multiplex PCR; TCRdb's copy has only in-frame clones and leaves some out. This sample carries about 72,000 clones, less than 90% of them seen once, and the ten largest clones take around 1%. J was trimmed by 3 bases and V by 6 bases; bases with no gene match: 8. Per germline, CDR1 MNHNY and CDR2 SVGAGI (reference sequence). The CDR3 runs 15 residues. This chain uses TRBV6-6 with TRBJ1-1; 9 positions match TRBD1. Here the sequenced sample was CD4+ or CD8+ T cells sorted from blood, taken in a trial of the OX40 agonist ivuxolimab. The source of this sequence is an adult with an advanced solid tumor such as melanoma, head and neck, liver or kidney cancer. CDR3 sequence reads: CASRRGQGMDTEAFF. The CDR3 bases are TGTGCCAGCAGAAGGGGACAGGGCATGGACACTGAAGCTTTCTTT.